This entry describes one T cell receptor beta chain. This entry comes from a study of blood T cell repertoires in COVID-19. Across the whole study: COVID-19 samples, acute and convalescent, were from the United States, Italy and Spain. In each case, the material was cDNA or gDNA derived from T cells, B-cell-depleted T cells, or PBMCs.

The germline gives CDR1 GTSNPN, CDR2 SVGIG (reference sequence). V lost 8 bases, J lost 4 bases, and 24 bases lay in between. The CDR3 is made up of 16 amino acids. As processed by the authors: Researchers report that nucleated cell counts were estimated from reference gene primer amplification. Here immunoSEQ multiplex PCR was the method, and the copy in TCRdb shows in-frame clones only, minus some. The V and J calls and the clone size are those of that table, but D and trimming were determined from the DNA. The table lists 150,000 or so clones, approximately 83% of them singletons. The origin of this receptor is a woman aged 60-75 years with acute or convalescent COVID-19. Sequencing was done on a sample of peripheral blood. The V call is TRBV30, the J call TRBJ2-1; D may be TRBD1 (5 bases). CDR3 DNA sequence: TGTGCCCTGGTTCGAGTTGACGGCTCAGGGTACAATGAGCAGTTCTTC. Translating it yields CALVRVDGSGYNEQFF. Complete variable domain (other parts from reference TRBV30 and TRBJ2-1): SQTIHQWPATLVQPVGSPLSLECTVEGTSNPNLYWYRQAAGRGLQLLFYSVGIGQISSEVPQNLSASRPQDRQFILSSKKLLLSDSGFYLCALVRVDGSGYNEQFFGPGTRLTVL.